A single sample is the source of the 16 T cell receptor beta chains below, sequenced in a study of human T cells and chemical hapten exposure. MiXCR was run by TCRdb on the RACE reads, yielding one entry per CDR3 protein. The sample yields 55,000 to 85,000 distinct CDR3 sequences, 9.8% seen once. Indicated time point: patch test 1, 2 weeks after DPC sensitization. Stated treatment: therapeutic diphenylcyclopropenone sensitization with weekly scalp DPC. The sequencing used whole blood, collected in connection with sensitization to the hapten diphenylcyclopropenone (DPC). These receptors were taken from a woman aged 40 to 50 with alopecia areata. Some clones in this sample may be carry-over from other donors' samples.

The V call is TRBV11-2, the J call TRBJ1-2; possibly TRBD1 for D (5 bases). Germline V lookup: CDR1 SGHAT, CDR2 FQNNGV. The CDR3 covers 14 residues. V lost 6 bases and J 2 bases, leaving 13 bases between the germline ends. This chain's CDR3 is CASSFGTENYGYTF. The CDR3 bases are TGTGCCAGCAGTTTTGGGACGGAGAACTATGGCTACACCTTC.

This clonotype was seen many times. The rearrangement joins TRBV4-1 to TRBJ2-7; D is possibly TRBD1 (5 bases). The CDR3 runs to 14 residues. Germline values: CDR1 MGHRA, CDR2 YSYEKL. V dropped 0 bases and J dropped 5 bases, with 11 bases sitting between them. The chain's CDR3 is CASSQDELQDEQYF. The CDR3 bases are TGCGCCAGCAGCCAAGATGAGTTACAGGACGAGCAGTACTTC.

This clonotype appeared a few times. The rearrangement uses TRBV9 and TRBJ2-5, with 7 bases aligning to TRBD1. The length of the CDR3 is 16 residues. Germline V gene data show CDR1 as SGDLS and CDR2 as YYNGEE. With V trimmed by 0 bases and J by 3 bases, 8 bases remained unmatched. The CDR3 DNA sequence: TGTGCCAGCAGCGTAGATCCAGGGGGTTACGAAGAGACCCAGTACTTC. As protein: CASSVDPGGYEETQYF.

The chain employs TRBV7-9 and TRBJ1-1, with TRBD1 matching over 9 bases. Germline V gene sequence: CDR1 SEHNR, CDR2 FQNEAQ (reference sequence). V was pared by 2 bases and J by 3 bases, with 1 base of the junction left unmatched. The CDR3 runs to 14 residues. The CDR3 here is CASSLRQGDTEAFF. The CDR3 DNA reads TGTGCCAGCAGCTTAAGACAGGGGGACACTGAAGCTTTCTTT.

This chain uses TRBV27 with TRBJ1-6; 10 positions match TRBD1. J lost 15 bases, V lost 5 bases, and 10 bases had no gene match. The CDR3 consists of 14 residues. The germline CDR1 and CDR2 sequences are MNHEY and SMNVEV (reference sequence). In DNA form, the CDR3 reads TGTGCCAGCAGTGTCGGGACAGGGGTTCCCCTCCTCCACTTT. The encoded protein is CASSVGTGVPLLHF.

In this sample, this clonotype turned up many times. The chain recombines TRBV29-1 with TRBJ1-2; tentatively, D is TRBD1 (6 bases). There are 14 residues in the CDR3. The ends were cut back, 4 bases at V and 6 bases at J, with 18 bases in the middle. Germline V gene sequence: CDR1 SQVTM, CDR2 ANQGSEA. CDR3 region: CSVGWGGGADGYTF. CDR3 nucleotide sequence: TGCAGCGTTGGGTGGGGAGGGGGAGCGGATGGCTACACCTTC.

This clonotype was observed at least ten times. In nucleotides, the CDR3 is TGTGCCAGCTCGTCATACGGGACCACAGGTGGGTCCGAGCAGTACTTC. Its protein product is CASSSYGTTGGSEQYF. The chain links TRBV18 to TRBJ2-7; D tentatively reads TRBD1 or TRBD2 (5 bases each). Germline CDR1 KGHSH, CDR2 LQKENI. Deletions cut 6 bases from V and 6 bases from J, with 24 bases between. This CDR3 spans 16 amino acids.

About this clonotype: Its ends do not fully match the called genes, so a read error is possible. The genes are TRBV4-3 and TRBJ1-3; unclear D gene. The V gene's germline CDR1 is LGHNA and CDR2 YSLEER. The CDR3 has 13 amino acids. The CDR3 protein is CASSQVSGNTVYF. The DNA for the CDR3 is TGCGCCAGCAGCCAAGTTTCTGGAAACACCGTATATTTT.

In its sample, this clonotype was seen many times. The V call is TRBV15, the J call TRBJ1-4; the D is unclear. The CDR3 totals 13 residues. The V gene lost 0 bases and the J gene lost 8 bases, with 7 bases spanning the gap. Germline assignment: CDR1 LNHNV and CDR2 YYDKDF (reference sequence). CDR3 nucleotides: TGTGCCACCAGCAGAGATCAAGGAGAAAAACTGTTTTTT. Amino acids: CATSRDQGEKLFF.

This clonotype has a count of ten or more. The chain links TRBV5-6 to TRBJ2-7, with TRBD2 matching over 8 bases. With V trimmed by 3 bases and J by 0 bases, 5 bases remained unmatched. CDR1 and CDR2 (germline): SGHDT, YYEEEE. CDR3 length: 15 residues. CDR3 nucleotide sequence: TGTGCCAGCAGCTCCGGACTAGCCTACTCCTACGAGCAGTACTTC. This encodes CASSSGLAYSYEQYF.

This clonotype was recorded many times. The chain carries TRBV20-1 and TRBJ2-1; D perhaps matches TRBD2 (7 bases). Germline V gene lookup returns CDR1 DFQATT and CDR2 SNEGSKA (reference sequence). Deletions cut 0 bases from V and 6 bases from J, with 15 bases between. The CDR3 runs to 15 residues. CDR3 sequence (DNA): TGCAGTGCTAGAGACGAGGGGGGGATCGGCAATGAGCAGTTCTTC. It is translated as CSARDEGGIGNEQFF.

This clonotype was counted many times. The J gene is TRBJ1-4, the V gene TRBV7-9, with TRBD1 matching over 8 bases. This CDR3 has 15 amino acids. V lost 5 bases, J lost 11 bases, and 13 bases stayed unmatched. The germline gives CDR1 SEHNR, CDR2 FQNEAQ (reference sequence). The CDR3 is CASSLHFQGAEKLFF. CDR3 DNA sequence: TGTGCCAGCAGCCTTCATTTCCAGGGGGCCGAGAAACTGTTTTTT.

This clonotype occurred a few times. The V gene is TRBV5-5, the J gene TRBJ2-3; 7 bases are a match to TRBD1. Unmatched junction bases numbered 7, after V lost 4 bases and J lost 5 bases. The CDR3 sequence is 14 residues long. Per the germline V gene, CDR1 is SGHKS and CDR2 is YYEKEE (reference sequence). The CDR3 nucleotides read TGTGCCAGCAGCCCGACAGGGTTTCAAGATACGCAGTATTTT. Protein sequence: CASSPTGFQDTQYF.

This clonotype was counted at least ten times. The chain joins TRBV9 to TRBJ2-1; the D is unclear. The V and J ends lost 0 bases and 6 bases respectively, with 25 bases between them. Germline CDR1 is SGDLS and CDR2 is YYNGEE. This CDR3 is built from 19 residues. CDR3 sequence (DNA): TGTGCCAGCAGCGTAGCTACTCGGACCCCCCGCCATTGGAGCAATGAGCAGTTCTTC. Its translation: CASSVATRTPRHWSNEQFF.

The chain joins TRBV6-2 or TRBV6-3 to TRBJ1-6, with TRBD1 matching over 8 bases. The CDR3 spans 15 residues. From germline, CDR1 is MNHEY and CDR2 SVGEGT. V was pared by 5 bases and J by 11 bases, with 11 bases of the junction left unmatched. CDR3: CASSPHDRGTTPLHF. The CDR3 DNA sequence: TGTGCCAGCAGTCCTCACGACAGGGGAACTACACCCCTCCACTTT.

This sequence joins TRBV5-6 and TRBJ1-2; the match to TRBD1 covers 7 bases. The germline CDR1 and CDR2 sequences are SGHDT and YYEEEE. The CDR3 is made up of 16 amino acids. The J segment lost 8 bases and the V segment lost 4 bases, leaving 17 bases of the junction unmatched. The CDR3: CASSPTETGFIWGYTF. In DNA form, the CDR3 reads TGTGCCAGCAGCCCTACGGAGACAGGGTTTATATGGGGCTACACCTTC.